The rows below give T cell receptor beta chains drawn from one sample of a study of blood T cell repertoires in COVID-19. Some clones are missing from TCRdb's copy, which holds only in-frame ones; the method was immunoSEQ multiplex PCR. Here the sample spans around 95,000 clones, 80% being singletons. The material sequenced was peripheral blood. The receptor source for this set is a man between 70 and 80 years old with active or convalescent COVID-19. Each CDR3 is given with its conserved first and last residue. D genes are given only for firm matches. Rows give clone size only sometimes, using once, few, many, or a class for an expanded clone.

>-|TRBJ2-5|TRBV27|-
CASRRHRQETQYF
TGTGCCAGCCGAAGACACCGCCAAGAGACCCAGTACTTC
>-|TRBJ2-7|TRBV28|TRBD2
CASTYRPGRPSYEQYF
TGTGCCAGCACCTATAGACCCGGGAGGCCTTCCTACGAGCAGTACTTC
>-|TRBJ1-5|TRBV7-9|-
CASSSLAGNQPQHF
TGTGCCAGCAGTTCCTTGGCGGGGAATCAGCCCCAGCATTTT
>many|TRBJ1-1|TRBV4-3|TRBD1
CASSQGGTGRDEAFF
TGCGCCAGCAGCCAAGGTGGGACAGGGAGGGATGAAGCTTTCTTT
>-|TRBJ1-1|TRBV12-5|-
CASGSVYTEAFF
TGTGCTAGTGGTTCTGTTTACACTGAAGCTTTCTTT
>-|TRBJ2-1|TRBV9|-
CASSVALATDEQFF
TGTGCCAGCAGCGTAGCGCTAGCGACAGATGAGCAGTTCTTC
>-|TRBJ1-1|TRBV2|-
CASSEVGRGDTEAFF
TGTGCCAGCAGTGAAGTGGGCAGGGGAGACACTGAAGCTTTCTTT
>few|TRBJ2-3|TRBV24-1|-
CATSDKPDTQYF
TGTGCCACCAGTGACAAGCCAGATACGCAGTATTTT
>-|TRBJ1-4|TRBV5-1|-
CASSPVANEKLFF
TGCGCCAGCAGCCCGGTGGCTAATGAAAAACTGTTTTTT
>-|TRBJ1-1|TRBV6-5|-
CASSKTGRPTEAFF
TGTGCCAGCAGTAAGACAGGTAGACCCACTGAAGCTTTCTTT
>-|TRBJ2-3|TRBV5-1|TRBD1
CASSPGQGADTQYF
TGCGCCAGCAGCCCCGGACAGGGCGCAGATACGCAGTATTTT
>-|TRBJ1-4|TRBV9|TRBD1
CASSVQTGDDNEKLFF
TGTGCCAGCAGCGTCCAAACAGGGGATGATAATGAAAAACTGTTTTTT
>-|TRBJ2-3|TRBV7-9|TRBD2
CASSSLLAGGRRTDTQYF
TGTGCCAGCAGCTCTCTACTAGCGGGGGGCCGACGCACAGATACGCAGTATTTT
>-|TRBJ1-5|TRBV18|TRBD1
CASSPPGQGISNQPQHF
TGTGCCAGCTCACCCCCGGGACAGGGTATTTCCAATCAGCCCCAGCATTTT
>-|TRBJ2-7|TRBV5-4|TRBD1
CASSPGTGASYEQYF
TGTGCCAGCAGCCCCGGGACAGGGGCATCCTACGAGCAGTACTTC
>-|TRBJ2-7|TRBV10-2|TRBD1
CASTGQGRRGEQYF
TGCGCCAGCACCGGACAGGGACGACGGGGCGAGCAGTACTTC
>-|TRBJ2-5|TRBV7-3|TRBD2
CASRHSKPSGRALETQYF
TGTGCCAGCAGGCACTCGAAGCCTAGCGGGAGGGCCTTAGAGACCCAGTACTTC
>many|TRBJ2-7|TRBV7-2|TRBD2
CASSQLAGAYEQYF
TGTGCCAGCAGCCAACTAGCGGGAGCCTACGAGCAGTACTTC
>once|TRBJ2-3|TRBV28|TRBD2
CASSTSGGASTDTQYF
TGTGCCAGCAGTACATCCGGGGGGGCGAGCACAGATACGCAGTATTTT
>few|TRBJ1-3|TRBV3-1/TRBV3-2|-
CASSQVSRVGNTIYF
TGTGCCAGCAGCCAAGTCTCCAGGGTAGGAAACACCATATATTTT
>-|TRBJ1-5|TRBV6-2/TRBV6-3|TRBD1
CASSDDRGEPQHF
TGTGCCAGCAGCGACGACAGGGGTGAGCCCCAGCATTTT
>-|TRBJ1-6|TRBV29-1|-
CSVARGTDSPLHF
TGCAGCGTTGCGAGGGGGACGGATTCACCCCTCCACTTT
>-|TRBJ2-5|TRBV7-3|-
CASSPKGRGTETQYF
TGTGCCAGCAGCCCTAAGGGCAGGGGTACAGAGACCCAGTACTTC
>-|TRBJ1-2|TRBV24-1|-
CATSDLPGGGYTF
TGTGCCACCAGTGATTTACCGGGGGGAGGCTACACCTTC
>few|TRBJ2-7|TRBV12-3/TRBV12-4|-
CASSPAYEQYF
TGTGCCAGCAGCCCCGCCTACGAGCAGTACTTC
>-|TRBJ1-2|TRBV28|TRBD1
CATAAGSRDSGYTF
TGTGCCACAGCTGCAGGTTCCAGGGACAGTGGCTACACCTTC
>-|TRBJ1-1|TRBV4-2|-
CASSQDTGFTEAFF
TGTGCCAGCAGCCAAGATACCGGGTTCACTGAAGCTTTCTTT
>-|TRBJ2-7|TRBV24-1|TRBD1
CATSDSGQGRGYEQYF
TGTGCCACCAGTGACTCTGGACAGGGGAGGGGATACGAGCAGTACTTC
>-|TRBJ2-3|TRBV7-9|TRBD2
CASSSWGSGGTDTQYF
TGTGCCAGCAGCTCCTGGGGTAGCGGGGGCACAGATACGCAGTATTTT
>-|TRBJ2-3|TRBV9|-
CASSGNRDTQYF
TGTGCCAGCAGCGGAAACAGGGATACGCAGTATTTT
>-|TRBJ1-6|TRBV30|TRBD1
CAWKQGRNSPLHF
TGTGCCTGGAAACAGGGGCGCAATTCACCCCTCCACTTT
>-|TRBJ1-2|TRBV11-2|TRBD1
CASRRAGTGMHGYTF
TGTGCCAGCAGACGGGCCGGGACAGGGATGCATGGCTACACCTTC
>-|TRBJ2-7|TRBV13|-
CASSLGQEISYEQYF
TGTGCCAGCAGCTTAGGACAGGAGATCTCCTACGAGCAGTACTTC
>-|TRBJ1-6|TRBV11-2|TRBD1
CASSFQTGGDSPLHF
TGTGCCAGCAGCTTCCAGACAGGGGGCGATTCACCCCTCCACTTT
>-|TRBJ1-2|TRBV9|-
CASSVTPDSYGYTF
TGTGCCAGCAGCGTAACGCCAGACAGCTATGGCTACACCTTC
>-|TRBJ2-5|TRBV29-1|-
CSVEATVGETQYF
TGCAGCGTTGAAGCGACAGTTGGGGAGACCCAGTACTTC
>-|TRBJ2-1|TRBV6-5|TRBD2
CASTRTSGNEQFF
TGTGCCAGCACCCGGACTAGCGGGAATGAGCAGTTCTTC
>few|TRBJ2-7|TRBV7-9|-
CASSSARGYEQYF
TGTGCCAGCAGCTCAGCCCGGGGGTACGAGCAGTACTTC
>-|TRBJ1-5|TRBV2|-
CASSRETVSNQPQHF
TGTGCCAGCAGTCGAGAGACAGTTAGCAATCAGCCCCAGCATTTT
>once|TRBJ2-1|TRBV5-1|TRBD1
CASRLDRSSYNEQFF
TGCGCCAGCAGATTGGACAGGAGCTCCTACAATGAGCAGTTCTTC
>-|TRBJ2-2|TRBV7-3|-
CASSFQGTGELFF
TGTGCCAGCAGCTTTCAGGGAACGGGGGAGCTGTTTTTT
>-|TRBJ1-1|TRBV6-5|TRBD1
CASSYGGTGMNTEAFF
TGTGCCAGCAGTTATGGTGGGACAGGGATGAACACTGAAGCTTTCTTT
>few|TRBJ1-1|TRBV25-1|-
CASSEQGEAFF
TGTGCCAGCAGTGAACAGGGAGAAGCTTTCTTT
>-|TRBJ2-7|TRBV7-5|-
CARSPTGGGYYEQYF
TGTGCCAGAAGCCCGACCGGTGGGGGCTACTACGAGCAGTACTTC
>-|TRBJ1-3|TRBV18|-
CASLQNRVGNTIYF
TGTGCCAGCTTACAGAACAGGGTTGGAAACACCATATATTTT
>-|TRBJ2-5|TRBV5-5|-
CASSLFRPSGETQYF
TGTGCCAGCAGCTTATTCCGGCCCTCCGGGGAGACCCAGTACTTC
>few|TRBJ2-1|TRBV4-3|TRBD2
CASSQDPAGGAYNEQFF
TGCGCCAGCAGCCAAGATCCAGCGGGAGGTGCCTACAATGAGCAGTTCTTC
>-|TRBJ2-2|TRBV28|TRBD1
CASSTPVRGRTGELFF
TGTGCCAGCAGTACCCCCGTGAGGGGGCGGACCGGGGAGCTGTTTTTT
>-|TRBJ2-3|TRBV11-2|-
CASSLGHGQDTQYF
TGTGCCAGCAGCCTGGGACATGGGCAAGATACGCAGTATTTT
>-|TRBJ2-5|TRBV9|TRBD2
CASSVEASGAGETQYF
TGTGCCAGCAGCGTAGAGGCTAGCGGGGCGGGAGAGACCCAGTACTTC